These 15 T cell receptor beta chains were sequenced from one sample in a study of T cell responses to AZD1222 COVID-19 vaccine. Profiled with immunoSEQ multiplex PCR; TCRdb holds only in-frame clones, not every one. The table has 65,000 to 70,000 clones, around four fifths seen once; the top ten hold about an eighth. The sample consisted of peripheral blood, taken on day 0 of AZD1222 vaccination. The receptors derive from an adult in good health.

The V gene is TRBV4-2, the J gene TRBJ1-3; D call uncertain. Looked up from germline, CDR1 is LGHNA and CDR2 is YNFKEQ. The CDR3 length is 14 residues. V was pared by 0 bases and J by 0 bases, with 3 bases between. CDR3 DNA: TGTGCCAGCAGCCAAGACCGCTCTGGAAACACCATATATTTT. Its translation is CASSQDRSGNTIYF.

This chain joins TRBV13 and TRBJ2-7, with 7 bases fitting TRBD2. This CDR3 is built from 12 residues. Germline-derived CDR1 and CDR2 are PRHDT and FYEKMQ (reference sequence). Trimming removed 4 bases from V and 6 bases from J; junction bases left unmatched: 3. The CDR3 coding sequence is TGTGCCAGCAGCTGGGAGCGGGGCGAGCAGTACTTC. It translates to CASSWERGEQYF.

V gene TRBV6-1 combines with J gene TRBJ1-1; D not certain. Germline CDR1 is MNHNS and CDR2 is SASEGT. The CDR3 length is 14 residues. Trimming left V 2 bases short and J 1 base short, with 8 bases between. The CDR3, as DNA: TGTGCCAGCAGTGAACGGGTACCGAACACTGAAGCTTTCTTT. Translating it yields CASSERVPNTEAFF.

Points on this clone: A junction boundary mismatches the germline segment, possibly from a read error. The chain carries TRBV7-7 and TRBJ2-1; tentative D call: TRBD2 (6 bases). Per germline, CDR1 SSHAT and CDR2 FNYEAQ (reference sequence). CDR3 length equals 17 residues. This CDR3 is CASSLEVGGSSYNEQFF. CDR3 nucleotides: TGTGCTAGCAGCTTAGAGGTGGGGGGAAGCTCCTACAATGAGCAGTTCTTC.

The chain joins TRBV24-1 to TRBJ2-7; TRBD1 agrees at 8 bases. The CDR3 runs 15 residues. The germline V gene encodes CDR1 KGHDR and CDR2 SFDVKD. The ends lost 8 bases at V and 0 bases at J; junction bases unmatched: 8. The CDR3 loop reads CATTRDRGGSYEQYF. In nucleotides, the CDR3 is TGTGCCACCACCCGCGACAGGGGTGGCTCCTACGAGCAGTACTTC.

This chain uses TRBV7-6 with TRBJ2-7; a possible D gene is TRBD2 (6 bases). Germline V gene lookup returns CDR1 SGHVS and CDR2 FNYEAQ. The CDR3 is 14 residues long. V was clipped by 2 bases and J by 4 bases, with 12 bases between them. The CDR3 DNA follows: TGTGCCAGCAGCTTAAGCAGGCTAGCGTACGAGCAGTACTTC. Its translation is CASSLSRLAYEQYF.

The rearrangement uses TRBV3-1 (or the pseudogene TRBV3-2) and TRBJ1-5, with 7 bases that match TRBD1. CDR1 and CDR2 from the germline V gene are LGHDT and YNNKEL (reference sequence). The CDR3 has 18 residues. The ends lost 2 bases at V and 12 bases at J; junction bases unmatched: 22. This CDR3 reads CASSQRGYQDRVTNGQHF. The CDR3 region has the DNA TGTGCCAGCAGCCAAAGGGGATATCAAGACAGGGTAACTAATGGCCAGCATTTT.

The chain combines TRBV7-2 with TRBJ1-6; D unresolved. This CDR3 region has 16 residues. The ends were cut back, 2 bases at V and 5 bases at J, with 13 bases in the middle. Germline CDR1 is SGHTA and CDR2 is FQGNSA. The CDR3 region is CASSLTPGINNSPLHF. The CDR3 DNA reads TGTGCCAGCAGCTTAACCCCCGGGATCAATAATTCACCCCTCCACTTT.

V usage is TRBV14 and J usage is TRBJ1-2; 8 nucleotides match TRBD1. With V trimmed by 1 base and J by 3 bases, 7 bases remained unmatched. CDR1 is SGHDN, CDR2 FVKESK, per germline. CDR3 size: 16 residues. The CDR3 DNA follows: TGTGCCAGCAGCCAAGGATTTCTGGGACAGGACTATGGCTACACCTTC. This gives the protein CASSQGFLGQDYGYTF.

Points on this clone: At the DNA level, this CDR3 is encoded by other sequences in the same sample as well. The V gene is TRBV19, the J gene TRBJ1-5; D perhaps matches TRBD1 (5 bases). Deletions cut 3 bases from V and 7 bases from J, with 10 bases between. The CDR3 has 13 residues. CDR1 is LNHDA and CDR2 is SQIVND in the germline V gene (reference sequence). In nucleotides, the CDR3 is TGTGCCAGTAGTATTATGGGGGACCAGCCCCAGCATTTT. It is translated as CASSIMGDQPQHF. The whole variable domain, remainder taken from reference TRBV19 and TRBJ1-5, is DGGITQSPKYLFRKEGQNVTLSCEQNLNHDAMYWYRQDPGQGLRLIYYSQIVNDFQKGDIAEGYSVSREKKESFPLTVTSAQKNPTAFYLCASSIMGDQPQHFGDGTRLSIL.

The chain is built from TRBV6-5 and TRBJ1-2; D remains ambiguous. Germline assignment: CDR1 MNHEY and CDR2 SVGAGI. The V and J ends lost 6 bases and 0 bases respectively, with 14 bases between them. This CDR3 contains 15 residues. The CDR3 DNA follows: TGTGCCAGCAGCCCCGGATGGACTCCTAACTATGGCTACACCTTC. This sequence encodes CASSPGWTPNYGYTF.

The chain recombines TRBV6-4 with TRBJ2-1, with 7 bases that match TRBD2. V was clipped by 6 bases and J by 6 bases; unmatched bases: 14. The CDR3 has 16 amino acids. The germline CDR1 and CDR2 sequences are MRHNA and SNTAGT. The chain's CDR3 is CASSELGGGNGNEQFF. As DNA, the CDR3 is TGTGCCAGCAGCGAGCTTGGCGGGGGTAACGGCAATGAGCAGTTCTTC.

This clone was seen a handful of times. The chain is built from TRBV10-3 and TRBJ1-4, with 7 nucleotides matching TRBD1. After removal of 3 bases from V and 7 bases from J, the junction contained 5 bases not matched to a gene. The CDR3 totals 14 residues. CDR1 and CDR2 (germline): ENHRY, SYGVKD. CDR3 in amino acids: CAISDSGQVEKLFF. The CDR3 DNA is TGTGCCATCAGTGATTCAGGACAGGTTGAAAAACTGTTTTTT.

J is TRBJ1-2 and V is TRBV5-1; D possibly corresponds to TRBD1 (6 bases). Per germline, CDR1 SGHRS and CDR2 YFSETQ. This CDR3 contains 12 residues. Trimming removed 4 bases from V and 7 bases from J, with 11 bases in between. CDR3 in amino acids: CASSPEQGGYTF. The CDR3 DNA reads as TGCGCCAGCAGCCCGGAACAGGGTGGCTACACCTTC.

The V and J genes are TRBV10-2 and TRBJ1-2; 8 bases align to TRBD1. This CDR3 is built from 13 residues. V was pared by 6 bases and J by 7 bases, with 7 bases of the junction left unmatched. Germline loops: CDR1 WSHSY, CDR2 SAAADI. CDR3 coding DNA: TGCGCCAGCAGAGAGACAGGGACAGGTGGCTACACCTTC. Translated, it gives CASRETGTGGYTF.